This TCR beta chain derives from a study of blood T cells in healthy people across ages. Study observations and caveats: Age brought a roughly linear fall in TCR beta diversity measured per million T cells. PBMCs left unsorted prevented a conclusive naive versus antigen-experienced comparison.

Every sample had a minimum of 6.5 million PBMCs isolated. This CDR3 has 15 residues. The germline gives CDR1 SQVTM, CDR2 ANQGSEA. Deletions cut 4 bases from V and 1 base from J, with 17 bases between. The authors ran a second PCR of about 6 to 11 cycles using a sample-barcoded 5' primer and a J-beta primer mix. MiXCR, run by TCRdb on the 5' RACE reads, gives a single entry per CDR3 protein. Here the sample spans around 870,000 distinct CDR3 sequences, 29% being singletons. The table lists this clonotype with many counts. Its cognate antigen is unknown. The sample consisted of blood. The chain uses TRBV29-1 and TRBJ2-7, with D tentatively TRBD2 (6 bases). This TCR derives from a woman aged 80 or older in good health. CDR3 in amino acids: CSVVPGSGASYEQYF. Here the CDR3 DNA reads TGCAGCGTTGTCCCGGGCTCGGGAGCTTCCTACGAGCAGTACTTC.